This TCR beta chain appears in the sequencing data of a study of T cells in Graves' hyperthyroidism and ophthalmopathy. On this clonotype itself: Its specificity is not known.

Researchers took RNA transcripts and amplified the TCR beta CDR3 regions from them. The study used the HTBI primer set for a first-round RT-PCR of the TCR CDR3. One entry per CDR3 protein, called by TCRdb with MiXCR from the multiplex PCR reads. The sample includes 300,000 to 400,000 distinct CDR3 sequences, 15% to 20% of them seen just once. Findings of the study overall: Clonotypes that were expanded in thyroid above 0.001 mostly appeared in blood too.

The CDR3 is 14 amino acids. V lost 5 bases to trimming and J lost 8 bases, with 18 bases between them. Sequencing used blood. This clonotype originated in a woman in her 50s with Graves' hyperthyroidism. The J gene is TRBJ1-2, the V gene TRBV12-3 or TRBV12-4, with D tentatively TRBD1 (5 bases). CDR3 sequence (DNA): TGTGCCAGCAGTACCGGACACACCCGTGTCGGCTACACCTTC. Translated, it gives CASSTGHTRVGYTF.